Listed here are 12 T cell receptor beta chains from one sample, sequenced in a study of human T cells and chemical hapten exposure. TCRdb reprocessed the RACE reads with MiXCR, giving one entry per CDR3 protein. Found here are around 56,000 distinct CDR3 sequences, 9.5% to 10% of them singletons; the top ten hold roughly 8.8%. Described time point: pre-sensitization, week 0. Treatment in this sample: therapeutic diphenylcyclopropenone sensitization with weekly scalp DPC. The sequenced sample was whole blood, obtained in connection with sensitization to the hapten diphenylcyclopropenone (DPC). The receptor set was obtained from a man between 35 and 55 years old with alopecia areata. Some clones in this sample may be carry-over from other donors' samples.

This sequence joins TRBV7-8 and TRBJ1-1; TRBD1 aligns across 7 bases. Trimming removed 4 bases from V and 0 bases from J; junction bases left unmatched: 5. Germline CDR1 reads SGHVS; CDR2 reads FQNEAQ. This CDR3 has 15 residues. CDR3 amino acids: CASSSSGTVNTEAFF. Here the CDR3 DNA reads TGTGCCAGCAGCTCCTCCGGGACAGTGAACACTGAAGCTTTCTTT. The full variable domain, in which reference TRBV7-8 and TRBJ1-1 provide the parts outside the CDR3, is GAGVSQSPRYKVAKRGQDVALRCDPISGHVSLFWYQQALGQGPEFLTYFQNEAQLDKSGLPSDRFFAERPEGSVSTLKIQRTQQEDSAVYLCASSSSGTVNTEAFFGQGTRLTVV.

In its sample, this clonotype was seen a few times. The chain has TRBV25-1 and TRBJ2-7; D may be TRBD2 (7 bases). CDR3 length: 14 amino acids. In germline, CDR1 is MGHDK, CDR2 SYGVNS. V was clipped by 3 bases and J by 3 bases, with 12 bases between them. CDR3 DNA: TGTGCCAGCAGTGAGGGGGCGGGAGACTACGAGCAGTACTTC. This sequence encodes CASSEGAGDYEQYF.

This clonotype appeared many times. The chain combines TRBV5-1 with TRBJ2-5, with D tentatively TRBD1 (6 bases). This CDR3 is 14 amino acids long. Germline values: CDR1 SGHRS, CDR2 YFSETQ. Trimming stripped 0 bases from V and 0 bases from J, with 6 bases between. The CDR3 nucleotides are TGCGCCAGCAGCTTGGGGGACAACCAAGAGACCCAGTACTTC. It translates to CASSLGDNQETQYF. Full variable domain (outside the CDR3, taken from reference TRBV5-1 and TRBJ2-5): KAGVTQTPRYLIKTRGQQVTLSCSPISGHRSVSWYQQTPGQGLQFLFEYFSETQRNKGNFPGRFSGRQFSNSRSEMNVSTLELGDSALYLCASSLGDNQETQYFGPGTRLLVL.

The gene calls are TRBV2 and TRBJ2-3; 9 bases are a match to TRBD2. Per germline, CDR1 SNHLY and CDR2 FYNNEI. The length of the CDR3 is 14 residues. The ends lost 6 bases at V and 5 bases at J; junction bases unmatched: 6. The CDR3 DNA is TGTGCCAGCAGGTTAGCGGGGGTGCAAGATACGCAGTATTTT. Residues: CASRLAGVQDTQYF.

This clonotype was counted once. The V and J genes are TRBV28 and TRBJ1-2; 7 bases agree with TRBD1. The CDR3 runs 13 residues. V gave up 2 bases and J gave up 6 bases; unmatched junction bases: 3. Germline V gene lookup returns CDR1 MDHEN and CDR2 SYDVKM. DNA of the CDR3: TGTGCCAGCAGTTTAGGACAGGAAGATGGCTACACCTTC. Its translation: CASSLGQEDGYTF.

In its sample, this clonotype was seen a few times. The rearrangement joins TRBV10-2 to TRBJ2-7; 7 positions match TRBD1. This CDR3 region has 14 residues. The J segment lost 7 bases and the V segment lost 8 bases, leaving 14 bases of the junction unmatched. Per the germline V gene, CDR1 is WSHSY and CDR2 is SAAADI. The CDR3 here is CASGYDRGLGEQYF. Written as DNA, the CDR3 is TGCGCCAGCGGATACGATAGGGGGCTGGGGGAGCAGTACTTC.

This clonotype was observed a handful of times. The rearrangement joins TRBV7-2 to TRBJ2-2; no reliable D call. The CDR3 sequence is 12 residues long. Per germline, CDR1 SGHTA and CDR2 FQGNSA. V gave up 3 bases and J gave up 4 bases, with 3 bases separating them. The CDR3, as DNA: TGTGCCAGCAGCTTTCCCACCGGGGAGCTGTTTTTT. Encoded protein: CASSFPTGELFF.

The sample holds a few counts of this clonotype. The chain carries TRBV10-3 and TRBJ2-7; tentative D call: TRBD2 (5 bases). Trimming shortened V by 3 bases and J by 5 bases, and 8 bases separated the two germline ends. Looked up from germline, CDR1 is ENHRY and CDR2 is SYGVKD. CDR3 length: 12 amino acids. The CDR3, as DNA: TGTGCCATCAGTGATGGAGGAGACGAGCAGTACTTC. Its translation: CAISDGGDEQYF.

This clonotype was found many times. The J gene is TRBJ2-6, the V gene TRBV7-6; 11 bases map to TRBD1. V dropped 5 bases and J dropped 0; count of bases not matched to a gene: 6. CDR1 SGHVS and CDR2 FNYEAQ come from the germline V gene. This CDR3 has 18 residues. The CDR3: CASSQDRGRYSGANVLTF. The CDR3 DNA reads TGTGCCAGCAGCCAGGACAGGGGGCGATACTCTGGGGCCAACGTCCTGACTTTC.

This clonotype occurred a few times. The chain has TRBV12-3 or TRBV12-4 and TRBJ2-5; the D call may be TRBD1 or TRBD2 (5 bases each). The CDR3 totals 14 residues. Trimming removed 2 bases from V and 1 base from J, with 8 bases in between. CDR3 region: CASSLRGGQETQYF. CDR3 nucleotide sequence: TGTGCCAGCAGTTTACGGGGCGGCCAAGAGACCCAGTACTTC.

The chain carries TRBV20-1 and TRBJ2-1; D gene uncertain. The CDR3 extends over 14 amino acids. V lost 2 bases and J lost 10, with 18 bases in between. Germline CDR1 DFQATT, CDR2 SNEGSKA (reference sequence). This CDR3 is CSARRSAALREQFF. The CDR3 nucleotides read TGCAGTGCTAGAAGGTCGGCGGCCCTGCGGGAGCAGTTCTTC.

Note on this clonotype: The junction shows a germline mismatch at one end, possibly a read error. The chain combines TRBV7-9 with TRBJ2-5, with D perhaps matching TRBD1 (6 bases). The germline V gene encodes CDR1 SEHNR and CDR2 FQNEAQ (reference sequence). The CDR3 consists of 14 residues. The CDR3 DNA reads as TGTGCCAGCAGCTTAGGGGACACAGGAGAGACCCAGGACTTC. It yields the protein CASSLGDTGETQDF.